One and the same sample provided the 24 T cell receptor beta chains below, sequenced in a study of shared clonotypes between healthy human individuals. TCRdb keeps only in-frame clones here, not all; method: immunoSEQ multiplex PCR. The sample lists 2 million or so clones; roughly 94% were seen once. Sequencing was performed on naive CD4+ T cells sorted from blood. As for subset: CD45RA+ positively selected. These receptor sequences come from a man aged 18-30 years in good health.

The chain combines TRBV5-1 with TRBJ1-2; 7 positions match TRBD1. Trimming at V came to 4 bases and at J to 7 bases, leaving 10 bases not matched to a gene. The CDR3 sequence is 14 residues long. Germline V CDR1 and CDR2: SGHRS, YFSETQ. The CDR3 here is CASSQGGGVPGYTF. The CDR3, as DNA: TGCGCCAGCAGCCAGGGAGGGGGCGTGCCTGGCTACACCTTC.

This sequence joins TRBV7-9 and TRBJ1-2; TRBD1 matches 9 bases. Germline values: CDR1 SEHNR, CDR2 FQNEAQ (reference sequence). There are 17 residues in the CDR3. Trimming at V came to 2 bases and at J to 1 base, leaving 8 bases not matched to a gene. Here the CDR3 reads CASSLLGTGRSNYGYTF. CDR3 bases: TGTGCCAGCAGCTTACTGGGGACAGGGCGTAGTAACTATGGCTACACCTTC.

The rearrangement uses TRBV7-2 and TRBJ2-5; a possible D gene is TRBD1 (6 bases). There are 14 residues in the CDR3. Germline assignment: CDR1 SGHTA and CDR2 FQGNSA. V lost 2 bases to trimming and J lost 0 bases, with 7 bases between them. The CDR3 bases are TGTGCCAGCAGCTTAAGGGGGTACCAAGAGACCCAGTACTTC. As protein: CASSLRGYQETQYF.

The chain joins TRBV7-8 to TRBJ2-3; no reliable D call. The CDR3 consists of 17 residues. Germline CDR1 reads SGHVS; CDR2 reads FQNEAQ. V was pared by 0 bases and J by 2 bases, with 15 bases between. The CDR3, as DNA: TGTGCCAGCAGCTTAGCAGTCTGGGCCAGGAACACAGATACGCAGTATTTT. It translates to CASSLAVWARNTDTQYF.

This clone appeared once. The chain joins TRBV5-6 to TRBJ2-7; TRBD1 aligns across 11 bases. Losses at the gene ends were 2 bases for V and 6 bases for J; bases not matched to a gene: 13. This CDR3 comprises 17 residues. Germline values: CDR1 SGHDT, CDR2 YYEEEE. DNA for the CDR3: TGTGCCAGCAGCTTTAGGGCTAATACGGACAGGGGGCTCGAGCAGTACTTC. It codes for CASSFRANTDRGLEQYF.

The rearrangement links TRBV7-9 to TRBJ2-7, with 11 nucleotides matching TRBD2. Germline loops: CDR1 SEHNR, CDR2 FQNEAQ (reference sequence). The trim removed 0 bases at V and 7 bases at J, leaving 8 bases unmatched. The CDR3 loop spans 16 amino acids. The CDR3 reads CASSLAPGTSGLEQYF. In DNA form, the CDR3 reads TGTGCCAGCAGCTTAGCGCCCGGGACTAGCGGTTTAGAGCAGTACTTC.

This clone was found once. The rearrangement links TRBV7-6 to TRBJ2-5; D is ambiguous. V was pared by 1 base and J by 2 bases, with 8 bases between. The germline gives CDR1 SGHVS, CDR2 FNYEAQ. This CDR3 comprises 14 residues. Here the CDR3 DNA reads TGTGCCAGCAGCTTAGTCCCGGAACAAGAGACCCAGTACTTC. This codes for CASSLVPEQETQYF.

The rearrangement joins TRBV5-1 to TRBJ2-2, with D maybe TRBD1 (6 bases). The germline V gene has CDR1 SGHRS and CDR2 YFSETQ. The CDR3 consists of 17 residues. V lost 4 bases to trimming and J lost 3 bases, with 19 bases between them. The CDR3 coding sequence is TGCGCCAGCAGCCTCCACGTAATGGCAGGGGACACCGGGGAGCTGTTTTTT. Translating gives CASSLHVMAGDTGELFF. Full variable domain (outside the CDR3, taken from reference TRBV5-1 and TRBJ2-2): KAGVTQTPRYLIKTRGQQVTLSCSPISGHRSVSWYQQTPGQGLQFLFEYFSETQRNKGNFPGRFSGRQFSNSRSEMNVSTLELGDSALYLCASSLHVMAGDTGELFFGEGSRLTVL.

About this clone: One end of the junction fails to match germline, which may point to a read error. The rearrangement joins TRBV2 to TRBJ2-2; the D gene is possibly TRBD2 (5 bases). Germline V gene data show CDR1 as SNHLY and CDR2 as FYNNEI. CDR3 size: 13 residues. The CDR3 sequence is CASMSSLTGELLF. For the CDR3, the DNA is TGTGCCAGCATGTCCAGCCTCACCGGGGAGCTGCTTTTT.

The chain carries TRBV15 and TRBJ2-3; the match to TRBD1 covers 7 bases. In germline, CDR1 is LNHNV, CDR2 YYDKDF (reference sequence). The J segment lost 1 base and the V segment lost 1 base, leaving 8 bases of the junction unmatched. This CDR3 is 17 amino acids long. The chain's CDR3 is CATSRVGVGTGTDTQYF. CDR3 sequence (DNA): TGTGCCACCAGCAGAGTAGGAGTCGGGACAGGCACAGATACGCAGTATTTT.

This clone was observed a single time. The chain combines TRBV5-1 with TRBJ2-1; the match to TRBD2 covers 15 bases. Trimming took 3 bases from V and 8 from J; bases not matched to a gene: 3. This CDR3 comprises 15 residues. The germline CDR1 and CDR2 sequences are SGHRS and YFSETQ. Written as DNA, the CDR3 is TGCGCCAGCAGCTGGACTAGCGGGGGGGCCCATGAGCAGTTCTTC. Encoded protein: CASSWTSGGAHEQFF. The whole variable domain, filled in from reference TRBV5-1 and TRBJ2-1, reads KAGVTQTPRYLIKTRGQQVTLSCSPISGHRSVSWYQQTPGQGLQFLFEYFSETQRNKGNFPGRFSGRQFSNSRSEMNVSTLELGDSALYLCASSWTSGGAHEQFFGPGTRLTVL.

This sequence joins TRBV18 and TRBJ2-3; 8 nucleotides agree with TRBD2. With 2 bases clipped from V and 5 bases from J, the junction kept 3 bases outside the gene matches. Per the germline V gene, CDR1 is KGHSH and CDR2 is LQKENI. This CDR3 has 14 amino acids. The CDR3 protein is CASSPDAGGDTQYF. The CDR3 DNA reads TGTGCCAGCTCACCAGATGCGGGGGGAGATACGCAGTATTTT.

The rearrangement links TRBV7-9 to TRBJ1-4; D remains unclear. The V gene's germline CDR1 is SEHNR and CDR2 FQNEAQ (reference sequence). This CDR3 has 14 residues. The V gene lost 5 bases and the J gene lost 4 bases, with 11 bases spanning the gap. The DNA for the CDR3 is TGTGCCAGCAGCCGGACCCTGGTTAATGAAAAACTGTTTTTT. This codes for CASSRTLVNEKLFF.

V is TRBV5-6 and J is TRBJ2-1; no definite D call. Trimming cost V 6 bases and J 9 bases, with 19 bases left between them. The CDR3 totals 14 residues. Germline V lookup: CDR1 SGHDT, CDR2 YYEEEE. In DNA, the CDR3 is TGTGCCAGCACCCTTGGGCGCTCCGTGCGTGAGCAGTTCTTC. This encodes CASTLGRSVREQFF.

This chain uses TRBV5-1 with TRBJ2-5; TRBD1 matches 7 bases. This CDR3 region has 15 residues. V shed 6 bases and J 0 bases; nucleotides not matched to a gene: 8. The germline V gene has CDR1 SGHRS and CDR2 YFSETQ. The CDR3 nucleotides are TGCGCCAGCAAACGAGGCGGACAGGACCAAGAGACCCAGTACTTC. Its protein product is CASKRGGQDQETQYF.

The chain is built from TRBV19 and TRBJ2-7, with D perhaps TRBD2 (6 bases). The CDR3 consists of 14 residues. V was pared by 5 bases and J by 5 bases, with 16 bases between. Germline CDR1 is LNHDA and CDR2 is SQIVND (reference sequence). The CDR3 region has the DNA TGTGCCAGTAGTGCTACCGGGAGAAGCAACGAGCAGTACTTC. This codes for CASSATGRSNEQYF.

This chain uses TRBV2 with TRBJ2-3; D gene uncertain. The CDR3 spans 16 residues. V lost 0 bases, J lost 4 bases, and 14 bases lay in between. Germline V CDR1 and CDR2: SNHLY, FYNNEI. The CDR3 bases are TGTGCCAGCAGTGAAGCGAAACTTCTTAGGGCAGATACGCAGTATTTT. Its translation is CASSEAKLLRADTQYF.

As concerns this clone: This same CDR3 is encoded by further DNA sequences in the sample. The J gene is TRBJ1-5, the V gene TRBV18; D remains ambiguous. The CDR3 has 15 residues. The germline V gene has CDR1 KGHSH and CDR2 LQKENI. Trimming took 0 bases from V and 1 from J, leaving 7 bases between them. The CDR3 sequence is CASSPPGQSNQPQHF. CDR3 in DNA: TGTGCCAGCTCACCACCCGGCCAGAGCAATCAGCCCCAGCATTTT.

The J gene is TRBJ2-1, the V gene TRBV5-6, with a tentative D call TRBD2 (5 bases). V was trimmed by 0 bases and J by 13 bases, leaving 14 bases between them. Germline values: CDR1 SGHDT, CDR2 YYEEEE. The CDR3 length is 13 residues. The CDR3 DNA is TGTGCCAGCAGCTTGGCGCACATCCCGGGACAGTTCTTC. Translated: CASSLAHIPGQFF.

With respect to this clone: Relative to the germline gene, one junction end is altered; a read error may explain this. This chain links TRBV7-7 with TRBJ1-5; D gene unclear. This CDR3 contains 13 residues. The germline gives CDR1 SSHAT, CDR2 FNYEAQ (reference sequence). The chain's CDR3 is CASSLALGQPQHF. The CDR3 coding sequence is TGTGCTAGCAGCTTGGCTCTCGGGCAGCCCCAGCATTTT.

The chain uses TRBV5-4 and TRBJ2-1; D might be TRBD1 (6 bases). The CDR3 consists of 15 residues. V was trimmed by 3 bases and J by 0 bases, leaving 10 bases between them. Looked up from germline, CDR1 is SGHNT and CDR2 is YYREEE (reference sequence). CDR3 region: CASSSGQNSYNEQFF. DNA for the CDR3: TGTGCCAGCAGCTCGGGACAAAACTCCTACAATGAGCAGTTCTTC.

A remark on this clone: The sample holds other DNA sequences that translate to the same CDR3. The rearrangement links TRBV11-2 to TRBJ1-4; 8 nucleotides line up with TRBD1. The V gene end was trimmed by 2 bases and the J gene end by 3 bases; junction bases not matched to a gene: 5. Germline CDR1 SGHAT, CDR2 FQNNGV. The CDR3 has 16 amino acids. The CDR3, as DNA: TGTGCCAGCAGCTTATCAGGGGGCAAGGCTAATGAAAAACTGTTTTTT. Its translation is CASSLSGGKANEKLFF.

The rearrangement uses TRBV4-3 and TRBJ2-2; D uncertain. Germline loops: CDR1 LGHNA, CDR2 YSLEER. Trimming removed 0 bases from V and 3 bases from J, with 8 bases in between. This CDR3 is 15 amino acids long. The CDR3 DNA reads TGCGCCAGCAGCCAAGAGGGGATCTACACCGGGGAGCTGTTTTTT. Its translation is CASSQEGIYTGELFF.

The V gene is TRBV5-8, the J gene TRBJ2-3; TRBD1 agrees at 10 bases. J gave up 2 bases and V 3 bases, and 3 bases lay outside the gene matches. This CDR3 spans 15 amino acids. Germline lookup yields CDR1 SGHTS and CDR2 YDEGEE. CDR3 loop: CASSSGQGYTDTQYF. The CDR3 bases are TGTGCCAGCAGCTCGGGACAGGGGTACACAGATACGCAGTATTTT.